The TCR beta chain described here comes from a study of blood T cell repertoires in COVID-19. As for the study in general: Samples came from the United States, Italy and Spain, spanning acute and convalescent COVID-19. In each case, the material was cDNA or gDNA derived from T cells, B-cell-depleted T cells, or PBMCs.

Source study methods: Reference gene primers were amplified, and this amplification served to estimate nucleated cell counts. Profiling relied on immunoSEQ multiplex PCR, and the TCRdb table lists in-frame clones only, not all of them. That table supplies the V and J calls and clone size; D and trimming were determined from the DNA. The sample consists of about 340,000 clones, about 83% of them appearing once. The TCR comes from a man younger than 40 with active or convalescent COVID-19. Sequenced material: peripheral blood.

The CDR3 here is CASSQSGDNTDTQYF. DNA for the CDR3: TGCGCCAGCAGCCAGTCCGGCGACAACACAGATACGCAGTATTTT. This chain links TRBV5-1 with TRBJ2-3, with D hard to call. Trimming took 4 bases from V and 2 from J, leaving 14 bases between them. Germline CDR1 SGHRS, CDR2 YFSETQ. This CDR3 region has 15 residues.